What follows are 5 T cell receptor beta chains derived from one specimen sequenced in a study of T-cell memory formation after mild COVID-19. TCRdb recomputed calls from the 5' RACE reads with MiXCR, one row per CDR3 protein. The top ten clones hold roughly 40% of a sample with approximately 89,000 distinct CDR3 sequences, about 13% of them seen once. Sequenced input: PBMCs or a T cell subset sorted from them (not recorded which). The receptors were gathered from a man younger than 30 who had mild COVID-19 (a few samples of this study predate the infection). Cell type and time point are not known.

This clonotype occurred many times. This chain joins TRBV10-3 and TRBJ2-7; tentatively, D is TRBD2 (6 bases). V lost 7 bases to trimming and J lost 6 bases, with 10 bases between them. The CDR3 is 11 amino acids. CDR1 and CDR2 from the germline V gene are ENHRY and SYGVKD. The CDR3 DNA reads TGTGCCATCACCGGGGGAGGCGAGCAGTACTTC. It is translated as CAITGGGEQYF.

J is TRBJ2-3 and V is TRBV6-5; D perhaps matches TRBD2 (6 bases). CDR1 and CDR2 (germline): MNHEY, SVGAGI. The CDR3 has 13 amino acids. V was cut by 2 bases and J by 3 bases, with 6 bases left in between. The CDR3 region is CASSYGTTDTQYF. In nucleotides, the CDR3 is TGTGCCAGCAGTTACGGGACTACAGATACGCAGTATTTT.

This clonotype was counted a few times. The chain recombines TRBV7-6 with TRBJ2-1; 8 nucleotides line up with TRBD1. After removal of 5 bases from V and 4 bases from J, the junction contained 7 bases not matched to a gene. The CDR3 consists of 15 residues. Germline V gives CDR1 SGHVS, CDR2 FNYEAQ. CDR3 residues: CASSRGQGLYNEQFF. In DNA, the CDR3 is TGTGCCAGCAGCCGCGGACAGGGACTTTACAATGAGCAGTTCTTC. Based on the CDR3 plus reference TRBV7-6 and TRBJ2-1, the full variable domain is GAGVSQSPRYKVTKRGQDVALRCDPISGHVSLYWYRQALGQGPEFLTYFNYEAQQDKSGLPNDRFSAERPEGSISTLTIQRTEQRDSAMYRCASSRGQGLYNEQFFGPGTRLTVL.

This clonotype has only a few counts. This chain connects TRBV10-3 to TRBJ2-7; the match to TRBD1 covers 7 bases. J was trimmed by 3 bases and V by 0 bases; bases with no gene match: 5. Germline CDR1 reads ENHRY; CDR2 reads SYGVKD. This CDR3 contains 15 residues. The CDR3 is CAISESVGTVYEQYF. CDR3 bases: TGTGCCATCAGTGAGTCCGTCGGGACAGTCTACGAGCAGTACTTC.

There are a few counts of this clonotype. The chain uses TRBV7-2 and TRBJ2-3; either TRBD1 or TRBD2 may fit D (5 bases each). The CDR3 is made up of 16 amino acids. Between the trimmed V and J ends, which lost 1 base and 3 bases, there was a span of 14 bases. Germline V gives CDR1 SGHTA, CDR2 FQGNSA. The CDR3: CASSLVSGRITDTQYF. The CDR3 DNA is TGTGCCAGCAGCTTAGTCTCGGGGCGGATTACAGATACGCAGTATTTT.